This T cell receptor (beta chain) was observed in a study of shared clonotypes between healthy human individuals. The donors were adults (healthy and HIV-negative) with no recent acute infections or vaccinations. Here immunoSEQ multiplex PCR was the method, and the copy in TCRdb shows in-frame clones only, minus some. This sample has approximately 940,000 clones, with over 60% found just once. This clone is a singleton in its sample. A read error may produce the germline difference seen at one junction end. This CDR3 region has 14 residues. The V gene's germline CDR1 is SGHRS and CDR2 YFSETQ. The sequencing sample was made of memory CD4+ T cells sorted from blood. The subset is: CD45RA-negative fraction. The TCR comes from a young man in good health. The rearrangement uses TRBV5-1 and TRBJ1-4, with TRBD1 matching 8 bases. The CDR3 is CANSSRGRPEKLFF. As DNA, the CDR3 is TGCGCCAACAGCTCCAGGGGGCGCCCGGAAAAACTGTTTTTT.